Given below is one TCR beta chain in context. The antigen remains unidentified. Clones were read by immunoSEQ multiplex PCR, and TCRdb kept only the in-frame ones, dropping some. Seen here are about 130,000 clones, roughly 85% observed once, and the top ten hold approximately 7%. The sample originates from a study of T cell responses to AZD1222 COVID-19 vaccine. Findings and caveats of the study: Seropositive at baseline were only a handful of AZD1222 recipients.

V was pared by 1 base and J by 5 bases, with 2 bases of the junction left unmatched. The CDR3 length is 14 residues. Germline V gene sequence: CDR1 SGHNT, CDR2 YYREEE (reference sequence). This specimen was peripheral blood, taken on day 0 of AZD1222 vaccination. This TCR derives from an adult in good health. The chain uses TRBV5-4 and TRBJ2-1; 8 nucleotides line up with TRBD1. The CDR3 DNA is TGTGCCAGCAGCTTGCAGGGGGCGCACAATGAGCAGTTCTTC. Translating gives CASSLQGAHNEQFF.